A selection of T cell receptor beta chains follows, all from one sample in a study of cytomegalovirus exposure and HLA in healthy donors. TCRdb keeps only in-frame clones here, not all; method: immunoSEQ multiplex PCR. Among tens of thousands of clones listed, around 70% were seen once. Material: PBMCs. Receptors were obtained from a woman between 50 and 59 years old in good health and CMV-seropositive. The CDR3 runs from the conserved cysteine through the conserved F or W.

12	TRBV7-9	TRBJ2-3	CSSSLAGHTQYF
13	TRBV6-1	TRBJ1-1	CASSDQGYTEAFF
13	TRBV19	TRBJ1-2	CASSPDRNYGYTF
13	TRBV19	TRBJ1-3	CASSHVAGNTIYF
12	TRBV10-3	TRBJ2-5	CAISGTEETQYF
13	TRBV11-3	TRBJ1-1	CASSLVRETEAFF
19	TRBV18	TRBJ2-3	CASSPPLELAGFFTDTQYF
14	TRBV28	TRBJ1-4	CASSRDSTNEKLFF
11	TRBV20-1	TRBJ2-1	CSALTGWEQFF
15	TRBV5-1	TRBJ2-7	CASSLRTGGTYEQYF
15	TRBV7-9	TRBJ1-5	CASSLEGGGKQPQHF
13	TRBV10-3	TRBJ1-4	CAVGRGVGEKLFF
16	TRBV18	TRBJ2-2	CASSPVGQVNTGELFF
13	TRBV18	TRBJ2-7	CASSPSGIYEQYF
20	TRBV21-1	TRBJ2-3	CASRVGREQGPGTTTDTQYF
15	TRBV18	TRBJ1-4	CASSPISRKNEKLFF
14	TRBV7-2	TRBJ1-1	CASSLVLGASEAFF
16	TRBV4-3	TRBJ2-1	CASSQEGGSSYNEQFF
15	TRBV9	TRBJ2-1	CASSALEGDYNEQFF
17	TRBV4-3	TRBJ2-2	CASSSRTGGANTGELFF
14	TRBV9	TRBJ2-7	CASSRAGSLVEQYF
13	TRBV29-1	TRBJ1-3	CSAMGGTGNTIYF
15	TRBV5-4	TRBJ1-6	CASSEGSSYNSPLHF
15	TRBV27	TRBJ2-7	CASSLNWDRGKEQYF
16	TRBV18	TRBJ1-4	CASSREGGMANEKLFF
15	TRBV15	TRBJ2-1	CATSRAGAKNNEQFF
14	TRBV2	TRBJ2-7	CASTGTGSAYEQYF
14	TRBV6-1	TRBJ2-5	CASSWDRSKETQYF
12	TRBV10-3	TRBJ2-1	CAISEVGREQFF
15	TRBV28	TRBJ1-5	CASSLGDSSNQPQHF
13	TRBV11-1	TRBJ2-7	CASSQDSSYEQYF